This T cell receptor (beta chain) stems from a study of blood T cell repertoires in COVID-19 (dated by TCRdb to 2019 to 2021). Turning to the overall study: The collaborator samples originated in the United States, Italy and Spain and spanned the acute and convalescent phases of COVID-19. A freely available public database, intended as a resource for researchers studying the immune response to SARS-CoV-2, is where the repertoires were released. Samples were obtained from the ongoing ImmuneRACE study (first 160 participants) and from over a thousand subjects provided by 6 global collaborators. The dataset comprised deeply sampled blood TCRbeta repertoires from subjects exposed to, actively infected with, or recovered from COVID-19. Where available, HLA class I and class II types were obtained from metadata supplied by the sample provider rather than from assay-based typing. Sample metadata almost always included a de-identified subject ID, COVID-19 status, age in years and sex. The material from the prospective study consisted of cDNA or gDNA derived from T cells, B-cell-depleted T cells, or PBMCs. What the research found in general, with its limitations: Clinical and demographic metadata were provided uncurated, with the amount varying by source and participant.

Participants in the prospective study were enrolled through a virtual design, were aged roughly 18 to 100 years, and lived in 24 United States geographic areas. Cohort assignment in the prospective study relied on participant-reported clinical history from a screening survey and a study questionnaire. Exposed participants had been in contact, within 2 weeks of entering the study, with a person who had a PCR-confirmed or clinician-diagnosed case of COVID-19. Mobile phlebotomists in the prospective study collected whole blood, serum and a nasopharyngeal or oropharyngeal swab from every participant. Participants in the prospective study had the option to provide additional blood draws and questionnaires over a roughly two-month period. Before DNA extraction, prospective study blood samples were shipped either frozen or at room temperature. With regard to this clone: Its specific antigen is unknown. Base qualities were left out, and no much larger clone turns up one base away.

CDR1 LNHNV and CDR2 YYDKDF were looked up in the germline V gene (reference sequence). V ends up 4 bases short and J 6 bases short, with an unmatched junction base count of 13. The CDR3 contains 16 residues, cysteine and phenylalanine counted. Just CDR3 DNA is preserved here, 48 bases in frame from base 1. TCRbeta CDR3 regions were amplified from genomic DNA by means of the immunoSEQ Assay, a bias-controlled multiplex PCR. The paper's processing steps were these. Nucleated cell counts per sample were estimated from amplification of reference gene primers within the assay. Sequence reads were collapsed and filtered to measure the absolute abundance of every unique TCRbeta CDR3 rearrangement. For each sample, productive Simpson clonality was calculated as the square root of Simpson's diversity index across productive rearrangements. TCRdb re-hosts the immuneACCESS table, in-frame sequences only. Its copies lack some clones; in the studies checked, an unresolved V gene accounts for under half of them, and the cause for the rest is not known. That table is the source of V, J and clone size, and D and trimming were worked out from the DNA. For this sample there are 300,000 to 400,000 clones; roughly 85% appear just once. Over 1.5% of the sample rests with the top ten.

The chain is encoded by TRBV15 joined to TRBJ1-2, with TRBD1 identical over 8 junction bases. This sequence originates from a woman under 40 who had been exposed to COVID-19. Sequences were obtained from PBMCs or T cells enriched from blood (not recorded which). CDR3 protein: CATSTSRRQGANGYTF. The nucleotide sequence reads TGTGCCACCAGCACATCAAGGCGGCAGGGGGCTAATGGCTACACCTTC.